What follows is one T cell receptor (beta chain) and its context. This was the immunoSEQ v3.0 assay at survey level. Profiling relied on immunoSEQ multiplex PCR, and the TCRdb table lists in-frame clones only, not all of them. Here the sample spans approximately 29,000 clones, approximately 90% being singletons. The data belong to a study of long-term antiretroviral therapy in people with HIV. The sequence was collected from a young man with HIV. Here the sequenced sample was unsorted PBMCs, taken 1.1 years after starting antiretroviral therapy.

CDR3 amino acids: CASSLVDTDTQYF. The CDR3 DNA is TGTGCCAGCAGCTTGGTGGACACAGATACGCAGTATTTT. The genes are TRBV5-4 and TRBJ2-3; D remains unclear. Germline V lookup: CDR1 SGHNT, CDR2 YYREEE (reference sequence). CDR3 size: 13 residues. V lost 0 bases, J lost 2 bases, and 4 bases lay in between.